What follows are 19 T cell receptor beta chains derived from one specimen sequenced in a study of T cells in Graves' hyperthyroidism and ophthalmopathy. Regions amplified from RNA transcripts were the TCR beta CDR3 regions. The study used the HTBI primer set for a first-round RT-PCR of the TCR CDR3. TCRdb re-called the multiplex PCR reads with MiXCR, one entry per CDR3 protein. The repertoire has 300,000 to 350,000 distinct CDR3 sequences, 21% of them found once; the top ten carry around 45%. Sample: blood. The receptors shown here come from a woman in her forties or fifties with Graves' hyperthyroidism.

The table lists this clonotype with many counts. The rearrangement links TRBV29-1 to TRBJ2-5, with TRBD1 matching 8 bases. Germline V lookup: CDR1 SQVTM, CDR2 ANQGSEA. The V segment lost 3 bases and the J segment 1 base; nucleotides outside the gene matches: 7. There are 15 residues in the CDR3. The CDR3 reads CSVERAGGLQETQYF. DNA of the CDR3: TGCAGCGTTGAGAGGGCAGGGGGCCTCCAAGAGACCCAGTACTTC.

CDR3 DNA sequence: TGTGCCAGCAGCGAGCGGTCAGGGAGCACAGATACGCAGTATTTT. Translated: CASSERSGSTDTQYF. The chain joins TRBV9 to TRBJ2-3, with D possibly called TRBD1 or TRBD2 (5 bases each). CDR1 is SGDLS, CDR2 YYNGEE, per germline. The V gene lost 3 bases and the J gene lost 0 bases, with 11 bases spanning the gap. The CDR3 covers 15 residues.

CDR3 in DNA: TGTGCCATCAGTGACCCCCGCTCGCCCCAAGAGACCCAGTACTTC. Translation gives CAISDPRSPQETQYF. The chain couples TRBV10-3 to TRBJ2-5, with D unresolved. The V and J ends lost 3 bases and 1 base respectively, with 12 bases between them. This CDR3 is 15 amino acids long. Germline V gene sequence: CDR1 ENHRY, CDR2 SYGVKD.

This clonotype was counted ten times or more. The chain uses TRBV6-2 or TRBV6-3 and TRBJ2-3; no clear D. In germline, CDR1 is MNHEY, CDR2 SVGEGT. V was trimmed by 5 bases and J by 2 bases, leaving 5 bases between them. The CDR3 length is 12 residues. CDR3 DNA sequence: TGTGCCAGCAGTCGACTCACAGATACGCAGTATTTT. It codes for CASSRLTDTQYF.

In this sample, this clonotype turned up a few times. The chain couples TRBV7-9 to TRBJ1-1; 8 nucleotides agree with TRBD1. Germline values: CDR1 SEHNR, CDR2 FQNEAQ (reference sequence). V was pared by 4 bases and J by 0 bases, with 13 bases of the junction left unmatched. The CDR3 loop spans 18 amino acids. The CDR3 DNA reads TGTGCCAGCAGCTCCCTAGGACAGGGAGATCGAATGAACACTGAAGCTTTCTTT. Translating gives CASSSLGQGDRMNTEAFF.

The chain links TRBV12-3 or TRBV12-4 to TRBJ2-5, with 12 bases lining up with TRBD2. This CDR3 region has 15 residues. Trimming at V came to 6 bases and at J to 7 bases, leaving 9 bases not matched to a gene. The CDR3: CASSTSTSGSTTQYF. DNA of the CDR3: TGTGCCAGCAGCACCTCGACTAGCGGGAGCACGACCCAGTACTTC.

This rearrangement joins TRBV6-1 to TRBJ1-1; 8 bases agree with TRBD1. This CDR3 comprises 13 residues. Germline CDR1 is MNHNS and CDR2 is SASEGT. V shed 6 bases, J shed 8 bases, and the junction held 8 bases outside the gene matches. The CDR3 sequence: CASRAGQGREAFF. In nucleotides, the CDR3 is TGTGCCAGCAGGGCCGGACAGGGCAGGGAAGCTTTCTTT.

This clonotype was counted at least ten times. The chain carries TRBV20-1 and TRBJ2-7; perhaps TRBD2 as D (6 bases). Germline V gene lookup returns CDR1 DFQATT and CDR2 SNEGSKA (reference sequence). Trimming removed 0 bases at V and 3 bases at J, with 12 bases between. CDR3 length equals 14 residues. CDR3 residues: CSARDPGLLYEQYF. The CDR3 DNA follows: TGCAGTGCTAGAGATCCGGGACTCCTCTACGAGCAGTACTTC.

This clonotype was observed many times. The rearrangement uses TRBV11-2 and TRBJ2-2; 11 bases map to TRBD2. The germline V gene encodes CDR1 SGHAT and CDR2 FQNNGV. Unmatched junction bases numbered 2, after V lost 4 bases and J lost 4 bases. This CDR3 is 15 amino acids long. The CDR3 DNA follows: TGTGCCAGCAGCTCGCTAGCGGGGGGCACCGGGGAGCTGTTTTTT. It specifies CASSSLAGGTGELFF.

This chain connects TRBV6-1 to TRBJ2-7; D might be TRBD1 (5 bases). This CDR3 is built from 15 residues. V was shortened by 6 bases and J by 0 bases, with 15 bases between the two germline ends. Germline V gives CDR1 MNHNS, CDR2 SASEGT. CDR3 region: CASRDTGASSYEQYF. CDR3 sequence (DNA): TGTGCCAGCAGGGACACAGGAGCCTCCTCCTACGAGCAGTACTTC.

This clonotype has a handful of counts. The rearrangement links TRBV19 to TRBJ2-6, with D perhaps matching TRBD1 (5 bases). The V gene lost 2 bases and the J gene lost 3 bases, with 14 bases spanning the gap. This CDR3 is built from 17 residues. CDR1 is LNHDA and CDR2 is SQIVND in the germline V gene (reference sequence). Here the CDR3 DNA reads TGTGCCAGTAGTATAAAGGGGCAAGGTTATGGGGCCAACGTCCTGACTTTC. This codes for CASSIKGQGYGANVLTF.

In this sample, this clonotype turned up many times. The chain combines TRBV5-1 with TRBJ2-7, with a tentative D call TRBD1 (5 bases). The CDR3 consists of 16 residues. Germline V gene lookup returns CDR1 SGHRS and CDR2 YFSETQ. V lost 3 bases and J lost 3, with 19 bases in between. The CDR3 loop reads CASSSMARDTDYEQYF. The CDR3 DNA reads TGCGCCAGCAGCTCAATGGCCAGGGATACGGACTACGAGCAGTACTTC.

This clonotype was counted ten times or more. The V gene is TRBV30, the J gene TRBJ1-4, with TRBD1 matching 7 bases. This CDR3 spans 14 amino acids. Germline loops: CDR1 GTSNPN, CDR2 SVGIG (reference sequence). V shed 3 bases and J 7 bases; nucleotides not matched to a gene: 8. The CDR3: CAWRMTGKIEKLFF. The CDR3 bases are TGTGCCTGGAGAATGACAGGGAAGATTGAAAAACTGTTTTTT.

This chain joins TRBV28 and TRBJ1-2, with a weak D call TRBD1 (5 bases). Trimming stripped 8 bases from V and 1 base from J, with 17 bases between. CDR1 MDHEN and CDR2 SYDVKM come from the germline V gene. CDR3 size: 15 residues. CDR3 bases: TGTGCCAGCGGTTCCTCCGGGACGGATAACTATGGCTACACCTTC. Its translation: CASGSSGTDNYGYTF.

This clonotype was counted at least ten times. The chain recombines TRBV7-8 with TRBJ2-6; possible D gene TRBD1, 5 bases. V shed 0 bases and J shed 0 bases, with 12 bases lying between them. Germline V CDR1 and CDR2: SGHVS, FQNEAQ. The CDR3 covers 18 residues. The CDR3 DNA is TGTGCCAGCAGCTTAGCGGGCAGGGTGAACTCTGGGGCCAACGTCCTGACTTTC. Its protein is CASSLAGRVNSGANVLTF.

In its sample, this clonotype was seen many times. V gene TRBV30 combines with J gene TRBJ1-2; D not certain. The CDR3 loop spans 11 amino acids. Trimming stripped 5 bases from V and 6 bases from J, with 10 bases between. Germline CDR1 and CDR2: GTSNPN and SVGIG (reference sequence). The CDR3 spells CAWAESHGYTF. CDR3 bases: TGTGCCTGGGCGGAGAGTCATGGCTACACCTTC.

J is TRBJ2-3 and V is TRBV10-3; D is possibly TRBD1 (6 bases). Germline V gene lookup returns CDR1 ENHRY and CDR2 SYGVKD. Trimming left V 0 bases short and J 7 bases short, with 17 bases between. The CDR3 extends over 16 amino acids. CDR3 DNA sequence: TGTGCCATCAGTGAGTCGACCCTGGGTGGGGGCAATACGCAGTATTTT. It codes for CAISESTLGGGNTQYF.

This chain joins TRBV15 and TRBJ2-1; tentatively, D is TRBD2 (7 bases). V was shortened by 3 bases and J by 4 bases, with 10 bases between the two germline ends. The CDR3 length is 14 residues. CDR1 LNHNV and CDR2 YYDKDF come from the germline V gene (reference sequence). CDR3 sequence (DNA): TGTGCCACCAGCAGGGGGGGGGCATACAATGAGCAGTTCTTC. Translation: CATSRGGAYNEQFF.

This clonotype was recorded many times. The genes are TRBV11-3 and TRBJ2-7; D not certain. V shed 6 bases and J shed 6 bases, with 12 bases lying between them. The CDR3 is 12 residues long. CDR1 and CDR2 from the germline V gene are SGHNT and YENEEA. The chain's CDR3 is CASSFLYSEQYF. CDR3 DNA sequence: TGTGCCAGCAGTTTTCTCTACTCCGAGCAGTACTTC.